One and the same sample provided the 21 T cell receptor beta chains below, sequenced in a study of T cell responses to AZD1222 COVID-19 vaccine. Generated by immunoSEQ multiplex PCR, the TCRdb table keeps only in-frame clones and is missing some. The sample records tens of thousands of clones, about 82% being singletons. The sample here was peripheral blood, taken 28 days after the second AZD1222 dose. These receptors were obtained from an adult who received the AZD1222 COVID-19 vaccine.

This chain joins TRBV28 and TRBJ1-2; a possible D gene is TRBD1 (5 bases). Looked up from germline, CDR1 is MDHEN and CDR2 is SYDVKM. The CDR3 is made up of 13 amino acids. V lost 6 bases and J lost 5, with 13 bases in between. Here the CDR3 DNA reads TGTGCCAGCAGCTGGGGCGGGGGATATGGCTACACCTTC. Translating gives CASSWGGGYGYTF.

This CDR3 reads CASRVGTGAPYEQYF. The CDR3 DNA reads as TGTGCCAGCAGGGTGGGTACAGGGGCCCCCTACGAGCAGTACTTC. V and J are TRBV27 and TRBJ2-7, with TRBD1 identical over 7 bases. V lost 6 bases, J lost 2 bases, and 10 bases stayed unmatched. Germline V gives CDR1 MNHEY, CDR2 SMNVEV (reference sequence). The CDR3 runs 15 residues.

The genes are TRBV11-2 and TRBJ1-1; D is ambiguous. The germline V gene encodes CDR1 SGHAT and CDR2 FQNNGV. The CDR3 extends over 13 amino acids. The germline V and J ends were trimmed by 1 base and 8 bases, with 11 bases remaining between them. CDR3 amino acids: CASSLVGTREAFF. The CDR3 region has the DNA TGTGCCAGCAGCTTAGTAGGCACGAGGGAAGCTTTCTTT.

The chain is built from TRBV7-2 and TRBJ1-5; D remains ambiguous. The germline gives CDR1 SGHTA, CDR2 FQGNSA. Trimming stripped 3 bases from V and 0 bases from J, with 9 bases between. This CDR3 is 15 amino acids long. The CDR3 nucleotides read TGTGCCAGCAGCTTGAGGTCCATTAGCAATCAGCCCCAGCATTTT. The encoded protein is CASSLRSISNQPQHF.

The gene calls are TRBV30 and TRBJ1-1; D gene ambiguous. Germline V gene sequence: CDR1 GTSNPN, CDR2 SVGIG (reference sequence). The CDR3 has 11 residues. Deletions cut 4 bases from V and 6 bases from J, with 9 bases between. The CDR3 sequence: CAWTHAAEAFF. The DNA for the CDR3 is TGTGCCTGGACCCATGCGGCTGAAGCTTTCTTT.

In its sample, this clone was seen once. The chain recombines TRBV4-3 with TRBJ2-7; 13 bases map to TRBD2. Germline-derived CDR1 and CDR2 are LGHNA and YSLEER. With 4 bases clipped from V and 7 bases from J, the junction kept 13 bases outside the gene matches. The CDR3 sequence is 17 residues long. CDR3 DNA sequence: TGCGCCAGCAGCCTCTCCTGGACTAGCGGGAGCGCTTTAGAGCAGTACTTC. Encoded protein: CASSLSWTSGSALEQYF.

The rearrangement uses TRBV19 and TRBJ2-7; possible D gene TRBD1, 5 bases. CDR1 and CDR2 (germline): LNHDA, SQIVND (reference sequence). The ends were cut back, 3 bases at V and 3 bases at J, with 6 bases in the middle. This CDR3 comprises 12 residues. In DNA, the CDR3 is TGTGCCAGTAGTATGGGGCTCTACGAGCAGTACTTC. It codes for CASSMGLYEQYF.

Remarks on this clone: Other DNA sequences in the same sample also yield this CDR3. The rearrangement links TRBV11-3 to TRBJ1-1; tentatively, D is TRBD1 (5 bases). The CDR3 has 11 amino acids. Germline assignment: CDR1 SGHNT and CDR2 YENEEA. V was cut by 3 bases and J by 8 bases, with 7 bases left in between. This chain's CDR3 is CASSLGREAFF. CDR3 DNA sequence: TGTGCCAGCAGCTTGGGACGCGAAGCTTTCTTT.

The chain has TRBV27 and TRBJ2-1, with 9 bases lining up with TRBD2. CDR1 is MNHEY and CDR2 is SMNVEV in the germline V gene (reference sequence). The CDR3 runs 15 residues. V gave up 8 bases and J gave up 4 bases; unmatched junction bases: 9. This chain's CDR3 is CASVSERGVYNEQFF. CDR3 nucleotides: TGTGCCAGCGTCTCTGAGCGGGGGGTTTACAATGAGCAGTTCTTC.

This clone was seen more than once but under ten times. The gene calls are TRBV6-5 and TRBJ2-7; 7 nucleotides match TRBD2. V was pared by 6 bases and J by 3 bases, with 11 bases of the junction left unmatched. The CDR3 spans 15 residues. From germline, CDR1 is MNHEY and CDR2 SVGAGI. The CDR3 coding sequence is TGTGCCAGCAGCGGGGAGGGTGGGGTAGGCTACGAGCAGTACTTC. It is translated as CASSGEGGVGYEQYF.

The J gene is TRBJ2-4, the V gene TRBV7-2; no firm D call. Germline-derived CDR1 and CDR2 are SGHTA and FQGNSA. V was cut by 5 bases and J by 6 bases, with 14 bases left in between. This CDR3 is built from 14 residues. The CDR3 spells CASSPDGNRNIQYF. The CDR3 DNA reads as TGTGCCAGCAGCCCGGATGGGAACAGAAACATTCAGTACTTC.

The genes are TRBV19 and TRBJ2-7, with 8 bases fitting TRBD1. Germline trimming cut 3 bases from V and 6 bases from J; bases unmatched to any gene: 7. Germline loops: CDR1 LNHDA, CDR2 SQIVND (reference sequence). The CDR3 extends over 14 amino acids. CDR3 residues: CASSMTGAQGEQYF. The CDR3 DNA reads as TGTGCCAGTAGTATGACAGGGGCCCAGGGCGAGCAGTACTTC.

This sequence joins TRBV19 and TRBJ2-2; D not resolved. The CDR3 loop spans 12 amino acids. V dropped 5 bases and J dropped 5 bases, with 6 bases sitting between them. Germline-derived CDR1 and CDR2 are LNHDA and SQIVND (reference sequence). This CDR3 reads CASSVGTGELFF. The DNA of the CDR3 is TGTGCCAGTAGTGTCGGAACCGGGGAGCTGTTTTTT.

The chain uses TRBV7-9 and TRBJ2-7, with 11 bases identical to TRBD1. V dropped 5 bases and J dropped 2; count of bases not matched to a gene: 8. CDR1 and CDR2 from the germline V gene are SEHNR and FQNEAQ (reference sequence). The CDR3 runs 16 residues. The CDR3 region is CASSRPGQGVAYEQYF. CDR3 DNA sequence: TGTGCCAGCAGCCGTCCGGGACAGGGGGTGGCCTACGAGCAGTACTTC.

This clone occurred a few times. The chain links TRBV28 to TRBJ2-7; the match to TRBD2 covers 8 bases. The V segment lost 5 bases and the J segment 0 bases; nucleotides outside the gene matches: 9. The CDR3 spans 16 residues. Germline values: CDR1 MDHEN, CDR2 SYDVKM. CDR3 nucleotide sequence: TGTGCCAGCAGTCCAATTAGCGGGACCTTCTCCTACGAGCAGTACTTC. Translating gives CASSPISGTFSYEQYF.

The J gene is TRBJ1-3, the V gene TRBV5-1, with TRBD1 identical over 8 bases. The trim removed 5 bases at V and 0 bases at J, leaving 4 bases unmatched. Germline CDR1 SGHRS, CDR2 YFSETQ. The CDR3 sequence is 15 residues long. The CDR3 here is CASSQQGDSGNTIYF. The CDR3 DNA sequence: TGCGCCAGCAGTCAACAGGGGGACTCTGGAAACACCATATATTTT.

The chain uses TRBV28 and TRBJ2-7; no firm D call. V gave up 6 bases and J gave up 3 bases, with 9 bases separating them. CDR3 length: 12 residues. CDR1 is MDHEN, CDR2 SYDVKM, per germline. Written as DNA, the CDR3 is TGTGCCAGCAGCAGCACAAGCTACGAGCAGTACTTC. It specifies CASSSTSYEQYF. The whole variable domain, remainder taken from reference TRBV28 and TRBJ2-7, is DVKVTQSSRYLVKRTGEKVFLECVQDMDHENMFWYRQDPGLGLRLIYFSYDVKMKEKGDIPEGYSVSREKKERFSLILESASTNQTSMYLCASSSTSYEQYFGPGTRLTVT.

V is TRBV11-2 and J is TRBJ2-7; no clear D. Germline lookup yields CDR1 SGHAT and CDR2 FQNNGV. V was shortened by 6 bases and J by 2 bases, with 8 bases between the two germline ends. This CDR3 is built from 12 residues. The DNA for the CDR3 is TGTGCCAGCAGAAGACAAACCTACGAGCAGTACTTC. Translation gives CASRRQTYEQYF.

As DNA, the CDR3 is TGTGCCAGCAGCAAAGTATGGGAGACCGGGGAGCTGTTTTTT. Protein: CASSKVWETGELFF. The genes are TRBV21-1 and TRBJ2-2; the table's D gene call, TRBD2, was not cross checked with the DNA. TRBV21-1 is reported as a pseudogene. The CDR3 covers 14 residues.

CDR3 in amino acids: CASSLGTGGNFQPQHF. In nucleotides, the CDR3 is TGTGCCAGCAGCTTAGGGACAGGGGGTAATTTTCAGCCCCAGCATTTT. This rearrangement joins TRBV7-9 to TRBJ1-5, with TRBD1 matching 10 bases. The junction had 6 bases not matched to a gene; V was cut back by 1 base and J by 6 bases. CDR1 is SEHNR, CDR2 FQNEAQ, per germline (reference sequence). The CDR3 is 16 amino acids.

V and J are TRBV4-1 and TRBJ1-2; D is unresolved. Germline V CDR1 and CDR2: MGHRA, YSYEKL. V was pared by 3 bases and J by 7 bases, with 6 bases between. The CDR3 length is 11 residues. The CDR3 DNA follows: TGCGCCAGCAGCCATAGAGGTGGCTACACCTTC. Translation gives CASSHRGGYTF.